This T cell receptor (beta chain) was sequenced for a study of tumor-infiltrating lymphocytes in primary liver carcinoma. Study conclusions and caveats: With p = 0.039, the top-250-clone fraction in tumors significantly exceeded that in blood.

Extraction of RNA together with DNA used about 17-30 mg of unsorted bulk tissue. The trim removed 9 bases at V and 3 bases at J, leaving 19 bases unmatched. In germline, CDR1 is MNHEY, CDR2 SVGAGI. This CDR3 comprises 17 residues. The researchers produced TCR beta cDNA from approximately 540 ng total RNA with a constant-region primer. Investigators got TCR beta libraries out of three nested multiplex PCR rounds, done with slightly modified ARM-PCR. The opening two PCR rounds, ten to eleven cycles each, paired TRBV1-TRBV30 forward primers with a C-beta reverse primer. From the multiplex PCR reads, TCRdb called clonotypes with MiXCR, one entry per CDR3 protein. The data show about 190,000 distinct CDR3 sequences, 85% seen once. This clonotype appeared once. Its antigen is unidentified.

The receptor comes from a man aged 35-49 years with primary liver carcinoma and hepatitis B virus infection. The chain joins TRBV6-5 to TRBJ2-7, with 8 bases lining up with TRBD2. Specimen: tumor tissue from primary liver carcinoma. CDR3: CASTYSGGEGRGYEQYF. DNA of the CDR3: TGTGCCAGTACTTACTCGGGAGGGGAAGGGAGGGGCTACGAGCAGTACTTC.